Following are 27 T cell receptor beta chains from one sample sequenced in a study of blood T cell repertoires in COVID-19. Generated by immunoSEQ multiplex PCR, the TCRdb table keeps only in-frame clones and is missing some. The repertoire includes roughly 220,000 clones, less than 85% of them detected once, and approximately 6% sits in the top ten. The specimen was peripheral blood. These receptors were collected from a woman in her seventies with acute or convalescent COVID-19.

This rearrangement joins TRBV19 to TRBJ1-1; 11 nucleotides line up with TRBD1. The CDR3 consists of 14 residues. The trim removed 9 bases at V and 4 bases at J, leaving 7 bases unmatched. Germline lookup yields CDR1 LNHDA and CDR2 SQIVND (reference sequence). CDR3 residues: CASRTGGDGTEAFF. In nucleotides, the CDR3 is TGTGCCAGCCGGACAGGGGGCGATGGCACTGAAGCTTTCTTT.

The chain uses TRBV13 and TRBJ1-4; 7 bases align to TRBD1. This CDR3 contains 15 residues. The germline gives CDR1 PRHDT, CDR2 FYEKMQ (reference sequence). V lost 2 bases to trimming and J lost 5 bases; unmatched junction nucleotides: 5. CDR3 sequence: CASSLLSGGNEKLFF. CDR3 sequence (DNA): TGTGCCAGCAGCTTATTATCAGGGGGGAATGAAAAACTGTTTTTT.

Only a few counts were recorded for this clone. The CDR3 is CATVQGTSSYEQYF. CDR3 coding DNA: TGTGCCACTGTTCAAGGGACAAGCTCCTACGAGCAGTACTTC. This sequence joins TRBV10-3 and TRBJ2-7; perhaps TRBD1 as D (6 bases). The CDR3 contains 14 residues. Trimming cost V 10 bases and J 0 bases, with 16 bases left between them. Germline V gene data show CDR1 as ENHRY and CDR2 as SYGVKD.

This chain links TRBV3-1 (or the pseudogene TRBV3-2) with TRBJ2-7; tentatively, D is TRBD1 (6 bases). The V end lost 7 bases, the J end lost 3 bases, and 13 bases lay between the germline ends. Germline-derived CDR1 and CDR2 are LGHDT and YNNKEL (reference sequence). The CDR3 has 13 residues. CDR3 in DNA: TGTGCCAGCACACCGGGACAAGGCTACGAGCAGTACTTC. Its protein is CASTPGQGYEQYF.

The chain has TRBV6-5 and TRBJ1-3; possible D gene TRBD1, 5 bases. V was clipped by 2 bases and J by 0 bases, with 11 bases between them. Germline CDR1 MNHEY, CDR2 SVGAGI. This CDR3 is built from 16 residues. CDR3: CASSYGQGHSGNTIYF. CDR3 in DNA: TGTGCCAGCAGTTACGGGCAGGGCCACTCTGGAAACACCATATATTTT.

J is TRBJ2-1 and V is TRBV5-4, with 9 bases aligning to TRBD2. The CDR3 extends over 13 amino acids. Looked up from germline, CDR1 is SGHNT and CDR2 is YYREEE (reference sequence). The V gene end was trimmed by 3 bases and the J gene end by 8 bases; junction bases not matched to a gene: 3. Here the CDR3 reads CASSSRGGDEQFF. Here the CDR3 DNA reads TGTGCCAGCAGCTCGCGGGGGGGGGATGAGCAGTTCTTC.

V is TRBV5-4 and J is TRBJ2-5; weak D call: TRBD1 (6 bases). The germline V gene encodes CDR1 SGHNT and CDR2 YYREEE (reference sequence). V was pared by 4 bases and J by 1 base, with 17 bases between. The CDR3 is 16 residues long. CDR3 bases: TGTGCCAGCAGCCCCCGCCCTGACAGGCCCCAAGAGACCCAGTACTTC. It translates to CASSPRPDRPQETQYF.

Here the CDR3 DNA reads TGTGCCAGTACCCTAGGAGGATACACAGATACGCAGTATTTT. Encoded protein: CASTLGGYTDTQYF. V gene TRBV19 combines with J gene TRBJ2-3; D may be TRBD2 (5 bases). The CDR3 loop spans 14 amino acids. Germline lookup yields CDR1 LNHDA and CDR2 SQIVND (reference sequence). Between the trimmed V and J ends, which lost 7 bases and 2 bases, there was a span of 13 bases.

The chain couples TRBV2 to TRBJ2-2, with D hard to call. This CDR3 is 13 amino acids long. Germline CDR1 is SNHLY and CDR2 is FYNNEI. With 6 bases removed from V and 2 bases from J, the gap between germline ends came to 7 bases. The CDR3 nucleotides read TGTGCCAGCAGCATCCATAACACCGGGGAGCTGTTTTTT. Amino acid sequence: CASSIHNTGELFF.

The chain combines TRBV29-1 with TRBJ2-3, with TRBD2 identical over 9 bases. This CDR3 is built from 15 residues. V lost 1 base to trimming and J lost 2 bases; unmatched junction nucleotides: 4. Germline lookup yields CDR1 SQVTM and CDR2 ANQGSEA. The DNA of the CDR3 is TGCAGCGTTGAAGGGGTAGCGGGAGTCACAGATACGCAGTATTTT. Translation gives CSVEGVAGVTDTQYF.

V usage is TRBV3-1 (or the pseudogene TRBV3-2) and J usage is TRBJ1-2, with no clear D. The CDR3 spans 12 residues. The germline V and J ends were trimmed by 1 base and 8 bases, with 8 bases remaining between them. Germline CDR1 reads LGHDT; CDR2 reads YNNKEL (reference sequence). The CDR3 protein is CASSQGGSGYTF. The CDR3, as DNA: TGTGCCAGCAGCCAAGGCGGGAGCGGCTACACCTTC.

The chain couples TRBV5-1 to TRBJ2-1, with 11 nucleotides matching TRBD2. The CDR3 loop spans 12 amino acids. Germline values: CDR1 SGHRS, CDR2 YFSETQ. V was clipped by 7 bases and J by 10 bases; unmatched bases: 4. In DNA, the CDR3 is TGCGCCAGCGGGACTAGCGGTAGAGAGCAGTTCTTC. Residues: CASGTSGREQFF.

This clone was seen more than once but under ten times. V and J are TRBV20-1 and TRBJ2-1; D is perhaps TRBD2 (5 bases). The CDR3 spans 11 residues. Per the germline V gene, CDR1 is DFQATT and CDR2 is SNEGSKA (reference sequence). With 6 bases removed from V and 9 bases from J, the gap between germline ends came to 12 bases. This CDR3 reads CSAVASVEQFF. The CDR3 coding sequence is TGCAGTGCGGTAGCGTCTGTTGAGCAGTTCTTC.

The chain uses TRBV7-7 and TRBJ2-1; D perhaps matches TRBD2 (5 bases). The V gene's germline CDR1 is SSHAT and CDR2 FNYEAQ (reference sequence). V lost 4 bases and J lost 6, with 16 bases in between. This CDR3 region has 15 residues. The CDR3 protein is CASSSGTSQVNEQFF. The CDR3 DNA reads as TGTGCCAGCAGCTCAGGAACTAGTCAGGTCAATGAGCAGTTCTTC. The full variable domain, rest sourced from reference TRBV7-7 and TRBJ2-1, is GAGVSQSPRYKVTKRGQDVTLRCDPISSHATLYWYQQALGQGPEFLTYFNYEAQPDKSGLPSDRFSAERPEGSISTLTIQRTEQRDSAMYRCASSSGTSQVNEQFFGPGTRLTVL.

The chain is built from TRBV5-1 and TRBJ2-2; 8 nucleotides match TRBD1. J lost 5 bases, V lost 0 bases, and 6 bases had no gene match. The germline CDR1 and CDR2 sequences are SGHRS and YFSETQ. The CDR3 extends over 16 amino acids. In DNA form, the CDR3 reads TGCGCCAGCAGCTTGGCCGGACAGGGTGATACCGGGGAGCTGTTTTTT. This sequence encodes CASSLAGQGDTGELFF.

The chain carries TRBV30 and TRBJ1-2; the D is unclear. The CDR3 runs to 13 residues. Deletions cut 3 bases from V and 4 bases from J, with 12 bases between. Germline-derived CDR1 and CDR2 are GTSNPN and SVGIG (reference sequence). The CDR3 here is CAWRTAESYGYTF. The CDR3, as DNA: TGTGCCTGGAGGACGGCGGAATCCTATGGCTACACCTTC.

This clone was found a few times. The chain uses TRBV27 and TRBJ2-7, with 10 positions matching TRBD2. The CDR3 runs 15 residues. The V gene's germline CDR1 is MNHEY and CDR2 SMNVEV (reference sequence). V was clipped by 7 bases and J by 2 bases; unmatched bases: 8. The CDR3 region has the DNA TGTGCCAGCATAGTCGGGACTAGCGTAACCTACGAGCAGTACTTC. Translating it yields CASIVGTSVTYEQYF.

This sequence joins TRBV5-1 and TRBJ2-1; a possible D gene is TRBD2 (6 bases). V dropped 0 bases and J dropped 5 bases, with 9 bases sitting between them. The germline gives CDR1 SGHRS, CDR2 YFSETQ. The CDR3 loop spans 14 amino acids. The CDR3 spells CASSLDGGNNEQFF. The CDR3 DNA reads TGCGCCAGCAGCTTGGACGGAGGGAACAATGAGCAGTTCTTC.

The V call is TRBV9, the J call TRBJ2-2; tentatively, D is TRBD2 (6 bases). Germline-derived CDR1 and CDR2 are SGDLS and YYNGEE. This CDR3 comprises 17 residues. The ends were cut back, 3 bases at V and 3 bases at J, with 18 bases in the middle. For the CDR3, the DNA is TGTGCCAGCAGCGCCATATGGGACTCCGTTTACACCGGGGAGCTGTTTTTT. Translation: CASSAIWDSVYTGELFF.

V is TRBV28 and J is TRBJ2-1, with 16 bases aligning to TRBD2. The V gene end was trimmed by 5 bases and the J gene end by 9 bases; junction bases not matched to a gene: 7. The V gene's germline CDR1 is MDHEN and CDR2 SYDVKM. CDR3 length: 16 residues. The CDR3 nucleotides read TGTGCCAGCAGTCTGCTGGGGACTAGCGGGAGGGGTGAGCAGTTCTTC. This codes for CASSLLGTSGRGEQFF.

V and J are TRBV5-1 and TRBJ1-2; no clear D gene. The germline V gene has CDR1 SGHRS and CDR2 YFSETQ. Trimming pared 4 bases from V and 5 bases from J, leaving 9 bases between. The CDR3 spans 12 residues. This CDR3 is CASSPRDYGYTF. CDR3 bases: TGCGCCAGCAGCCCGCGGGATTATGGCTACACCTTC.

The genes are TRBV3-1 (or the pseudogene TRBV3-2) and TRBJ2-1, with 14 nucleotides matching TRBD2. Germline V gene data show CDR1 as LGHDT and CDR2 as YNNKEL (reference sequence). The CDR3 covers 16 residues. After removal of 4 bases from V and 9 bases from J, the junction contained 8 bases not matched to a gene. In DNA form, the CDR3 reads TGTGCCAGCAGCCCCGGACTAGCGGGGGGCGTTGGTGAGCAGTTCTTC. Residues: CASSPGLAGGVGEQFF.

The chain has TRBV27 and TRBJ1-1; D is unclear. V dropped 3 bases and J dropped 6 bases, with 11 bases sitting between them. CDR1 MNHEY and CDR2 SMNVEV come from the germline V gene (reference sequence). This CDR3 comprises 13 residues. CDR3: CASSFTRGAEAFF. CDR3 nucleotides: TGTGCCAGCAGTTTTACACGGGGAGCTGAAGCTTTCTTT.

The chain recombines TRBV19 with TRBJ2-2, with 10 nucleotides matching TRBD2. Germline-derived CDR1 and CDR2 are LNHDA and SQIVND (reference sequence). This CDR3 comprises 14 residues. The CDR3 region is CATSLAGATGELFF. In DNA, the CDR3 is TGTGCGACTAGTCTAGCGGGAGCCACCGGGGAGCTGTTTTTT. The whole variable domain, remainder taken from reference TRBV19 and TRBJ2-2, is DGGITQSPKYLFRKEGQNVTLSCEQNLNHDAMYWYRQDPGQGLRLIYYSQIVNDFQKGDIAEGYSVSREKKESFPLTVTSAQKNPTAFYLCATSLAGATGELFFGEGSRLTVL.

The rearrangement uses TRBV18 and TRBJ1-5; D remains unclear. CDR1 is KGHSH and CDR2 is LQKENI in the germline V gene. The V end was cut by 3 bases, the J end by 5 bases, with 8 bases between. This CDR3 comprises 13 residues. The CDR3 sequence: CASSPGRDQPQHF. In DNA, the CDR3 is TGTGCCAGCTCACCGGGGAGGGATCAGCCCCAGCATTTT.

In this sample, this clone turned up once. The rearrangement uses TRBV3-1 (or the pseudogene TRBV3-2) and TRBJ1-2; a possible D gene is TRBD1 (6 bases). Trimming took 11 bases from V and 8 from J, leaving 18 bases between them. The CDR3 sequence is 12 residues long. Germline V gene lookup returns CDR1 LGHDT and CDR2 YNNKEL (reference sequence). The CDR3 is CAAARQGIGYTF. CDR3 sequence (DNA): TGTGCCGCCGCGCGGCAGGGGATCGGCTACACCTTC.

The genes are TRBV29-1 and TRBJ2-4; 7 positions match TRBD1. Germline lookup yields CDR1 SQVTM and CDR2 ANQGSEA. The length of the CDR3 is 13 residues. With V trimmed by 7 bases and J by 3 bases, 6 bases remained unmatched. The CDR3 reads CSAGGQSKNIQYF. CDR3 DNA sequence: TGCAGCGCTGGGGGACAGAGCAAAAACATTCAGTACTTC.